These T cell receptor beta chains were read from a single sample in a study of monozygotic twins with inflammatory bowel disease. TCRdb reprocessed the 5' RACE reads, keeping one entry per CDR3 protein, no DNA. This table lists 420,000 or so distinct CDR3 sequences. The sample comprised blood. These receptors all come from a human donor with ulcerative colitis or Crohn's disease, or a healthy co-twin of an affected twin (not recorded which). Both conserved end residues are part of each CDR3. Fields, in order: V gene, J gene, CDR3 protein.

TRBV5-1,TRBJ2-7,CASSSLASYEQYF
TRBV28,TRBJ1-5,CATSRQGSAQPQHF
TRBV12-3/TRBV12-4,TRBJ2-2,CASSRRGTGELFF
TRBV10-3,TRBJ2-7,CAISDRGRTGKGYEQYF
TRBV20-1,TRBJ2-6,CSASFLAGSGGANVLTF
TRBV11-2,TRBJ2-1,CASSLEVSEQFF
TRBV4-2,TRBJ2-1,CASSPSRADRFF
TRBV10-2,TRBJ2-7,CASSGLGGGYEQYF
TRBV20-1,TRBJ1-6,CSARDGGVLNSPLHF
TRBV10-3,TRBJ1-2,CAIAAGDKGYTF
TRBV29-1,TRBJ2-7,CSVGGVAGSNGEQYF
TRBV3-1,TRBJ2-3,CASSLKTGNTDTQYF
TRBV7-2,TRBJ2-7,CASSQRTSGVYEQYF
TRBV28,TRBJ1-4,CASSPPPGSTNEKLFF
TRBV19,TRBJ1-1,CASSMKGQGLNTEAFF
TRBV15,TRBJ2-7,CATSRGQGAYEQYF
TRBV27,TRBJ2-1,CAGAVAGGGNEQFF
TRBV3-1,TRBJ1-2,CASSQDQGRYGYTF
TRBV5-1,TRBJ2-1,CASSMRRGGNNEQFF
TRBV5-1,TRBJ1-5,CASSLQGGLNQPQHF
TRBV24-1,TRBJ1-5,CATSDVSTGQPQHF
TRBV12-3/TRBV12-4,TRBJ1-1,CASRAGRGRDTEAFF
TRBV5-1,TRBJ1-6,CASSFVPDATGFEENSPLHF
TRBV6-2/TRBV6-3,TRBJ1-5,CASSYDSRPGQPQHF
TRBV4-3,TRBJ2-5,CASSQEDRRMETQYF
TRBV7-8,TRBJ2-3,CASSLEGGRITDTQYF
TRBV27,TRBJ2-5,CASSLAWGETQYF
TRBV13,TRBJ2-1,CASSPRPLVGEQFF
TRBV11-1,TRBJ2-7,CASSQDRLSEQYF
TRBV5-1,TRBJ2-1,CASSSGVLAGAPSDEQFF
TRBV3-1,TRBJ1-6,CASSQGFYRGIPDSSPLHF
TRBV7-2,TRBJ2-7,CASSLDSTSGRYEQYF
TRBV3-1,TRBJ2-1,CASSPGTSSEQFF
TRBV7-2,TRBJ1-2,CASSSWTSSNYGYTF
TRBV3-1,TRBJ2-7,CASSTTGTSGYEQYF
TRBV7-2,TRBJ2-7,CASSLQELYEQYF
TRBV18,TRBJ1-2,CASSPDGGPYGYTF
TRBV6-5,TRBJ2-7,CASSYSSGGSYEQYF
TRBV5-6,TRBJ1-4,CASSSEPGGAGEKLFF
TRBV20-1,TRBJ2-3,CSASLLAGTDTQYF
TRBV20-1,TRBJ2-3,CSALKRDTQYF
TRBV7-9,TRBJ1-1,CASSLVKTNTEAFF
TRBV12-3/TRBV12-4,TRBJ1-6,CASSSGAGSPLHF
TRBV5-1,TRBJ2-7,CASGIGLAGEYEQYF
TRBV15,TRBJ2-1,CATSSGRIGVEQFF
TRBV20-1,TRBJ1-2,CSARPGQVYGYTF
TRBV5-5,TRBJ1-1,CASSLPLNPLGAFF
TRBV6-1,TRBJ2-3,CASSPDRSFNTQYF
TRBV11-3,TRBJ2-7,CASSLGPLYEQYF
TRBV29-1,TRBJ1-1,CSVESRGSVNTEAFF
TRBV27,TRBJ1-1,CASRTGVTEAFF